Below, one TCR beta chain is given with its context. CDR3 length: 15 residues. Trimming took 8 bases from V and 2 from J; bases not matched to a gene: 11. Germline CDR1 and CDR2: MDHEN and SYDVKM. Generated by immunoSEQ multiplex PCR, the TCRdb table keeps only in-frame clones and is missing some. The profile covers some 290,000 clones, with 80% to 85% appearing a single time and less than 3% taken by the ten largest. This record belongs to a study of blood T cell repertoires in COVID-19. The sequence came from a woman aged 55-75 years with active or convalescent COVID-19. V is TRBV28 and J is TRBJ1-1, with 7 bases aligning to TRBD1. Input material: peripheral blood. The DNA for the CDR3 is TGTGCCAGCGACCTATTCCGGGACAGCAACACTGAAGCTTTCTTT. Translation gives CASDLFRDSNTEAFF.